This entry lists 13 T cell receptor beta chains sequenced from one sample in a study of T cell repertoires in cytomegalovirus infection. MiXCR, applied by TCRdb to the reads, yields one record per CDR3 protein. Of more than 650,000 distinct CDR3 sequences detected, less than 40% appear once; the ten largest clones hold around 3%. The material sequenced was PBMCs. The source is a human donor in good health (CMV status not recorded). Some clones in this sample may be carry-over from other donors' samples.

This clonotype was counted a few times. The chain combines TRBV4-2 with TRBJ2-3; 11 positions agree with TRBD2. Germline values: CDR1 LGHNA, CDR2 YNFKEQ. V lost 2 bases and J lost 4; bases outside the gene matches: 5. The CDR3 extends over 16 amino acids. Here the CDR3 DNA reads TGTGCCAGCAGCCAACTAGCGGGGGGCTTTTCAGATACGCAGTATTTT. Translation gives CASSQLAGGFSDTQYF.

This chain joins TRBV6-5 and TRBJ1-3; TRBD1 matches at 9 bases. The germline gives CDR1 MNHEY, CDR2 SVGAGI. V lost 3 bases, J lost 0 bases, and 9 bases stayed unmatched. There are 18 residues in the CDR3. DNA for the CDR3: TGTGCCAGCAGTTATCAAAGGACAGGGGCCAGCTCTGGAAACACCATATATTTT. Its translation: CASSYQRTGASSGNTIYF.

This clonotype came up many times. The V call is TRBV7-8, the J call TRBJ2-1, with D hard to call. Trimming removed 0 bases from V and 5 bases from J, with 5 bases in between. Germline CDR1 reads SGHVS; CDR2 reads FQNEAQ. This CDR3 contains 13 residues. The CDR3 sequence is CASSLAANNEQFF. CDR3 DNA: TGTGCCAGCAGCTTAGCGGCTAACAATGAGCAGTTCTTC.

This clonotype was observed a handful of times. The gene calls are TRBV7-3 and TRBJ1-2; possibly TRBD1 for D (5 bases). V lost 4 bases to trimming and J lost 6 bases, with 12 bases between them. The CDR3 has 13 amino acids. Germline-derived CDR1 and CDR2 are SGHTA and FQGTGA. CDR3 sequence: CASSSPGRDGYTF. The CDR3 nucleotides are TGTGCCAGCAGCTCCCCGGGACGGGATGGCTACACCTTC. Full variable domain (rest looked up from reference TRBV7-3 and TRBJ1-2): GAGVSQTPSNKVTEKGKYVELRCDPISGHTALYWYRQSLGQGPEFLIYFQGTGAADDSGLPNDRFFAVRPEGSVSTLKIQRTERGDSAVYLCASSSPGRDGYTFGSGTRLTVV.

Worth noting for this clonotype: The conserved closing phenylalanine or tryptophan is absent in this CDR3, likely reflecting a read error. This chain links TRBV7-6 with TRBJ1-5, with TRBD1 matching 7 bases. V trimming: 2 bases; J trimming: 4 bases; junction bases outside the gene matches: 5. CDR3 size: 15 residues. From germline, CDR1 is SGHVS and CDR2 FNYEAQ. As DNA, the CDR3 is TGTGCCAGCAGCTTATACACAGGGGAGAATCAGCCCCAGCATTTA. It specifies CASSLYTGENQPQHL.

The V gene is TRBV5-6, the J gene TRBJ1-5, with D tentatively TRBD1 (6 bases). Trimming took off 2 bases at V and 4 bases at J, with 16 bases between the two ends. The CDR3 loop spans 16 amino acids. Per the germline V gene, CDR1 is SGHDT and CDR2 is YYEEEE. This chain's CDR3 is CASSFRGTVKNQPQHF. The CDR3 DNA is TGTGCCAGCAGCTTTAGGGGGACGGTGAAAAATCAGCCCCAGCATTTT.

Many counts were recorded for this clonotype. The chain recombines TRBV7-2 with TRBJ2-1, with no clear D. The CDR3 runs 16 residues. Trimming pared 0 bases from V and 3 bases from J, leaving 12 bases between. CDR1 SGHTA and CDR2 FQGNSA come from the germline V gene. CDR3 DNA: TGTGCCAGCAGCTTAGCGCAACGGAAACTCTACAATGAGCAGTTCTTC. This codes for CASSLAQRKLYNEQFF.

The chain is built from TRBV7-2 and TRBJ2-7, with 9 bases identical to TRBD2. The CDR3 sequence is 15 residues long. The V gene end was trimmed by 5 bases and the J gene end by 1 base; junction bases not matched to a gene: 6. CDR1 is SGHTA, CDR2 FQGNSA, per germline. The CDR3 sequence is CASSKQRGVSYEQYF. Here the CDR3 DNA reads TGTGCCAGCAGCAAACAGCGGGGGGTATCCTACGAGCAGTACTTC.

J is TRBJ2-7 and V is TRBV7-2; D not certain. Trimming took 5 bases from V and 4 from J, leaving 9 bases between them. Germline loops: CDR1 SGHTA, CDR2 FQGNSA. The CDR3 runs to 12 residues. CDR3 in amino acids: CASSRSLYEQYF. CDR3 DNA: TGTGCCAGCAGCCGATCCCTTTACGAGCAGTACTTC. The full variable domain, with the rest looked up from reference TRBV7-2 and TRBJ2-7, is GAGVSQSPSNKVTEKGKDVELRCDPISGHTALYWYRQSLGQGLEFLIYFQGNSAPDKSGLPSDRFSAERTGGSVSTLTIQRTQQEDSAVYLCASSRSLYEQYFGPGTRLTVT.

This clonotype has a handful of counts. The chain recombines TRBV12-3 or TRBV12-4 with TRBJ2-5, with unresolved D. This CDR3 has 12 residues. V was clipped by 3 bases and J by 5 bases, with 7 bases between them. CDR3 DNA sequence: TGTGCCAGCAGTTTTGGGGTGGAGACCCAGTACTTC. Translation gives CASSFGVETQYF.

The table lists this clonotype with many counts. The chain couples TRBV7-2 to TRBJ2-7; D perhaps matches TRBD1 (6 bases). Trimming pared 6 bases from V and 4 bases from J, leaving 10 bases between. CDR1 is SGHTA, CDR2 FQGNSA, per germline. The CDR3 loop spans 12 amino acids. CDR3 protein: CASSTGTYEQYF. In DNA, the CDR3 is TGTGCCAGCAGTACCGGGACATACGAGCAGTACTTC.

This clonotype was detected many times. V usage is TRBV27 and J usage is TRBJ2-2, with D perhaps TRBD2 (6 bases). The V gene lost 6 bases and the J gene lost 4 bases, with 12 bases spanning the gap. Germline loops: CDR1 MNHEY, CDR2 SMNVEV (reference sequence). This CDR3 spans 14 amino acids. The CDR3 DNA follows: TGTGCCAGCAGATCTTCCGGGGGCACCGGGGAGCTGTTTTTT. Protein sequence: CASRSSGGTGELFF.

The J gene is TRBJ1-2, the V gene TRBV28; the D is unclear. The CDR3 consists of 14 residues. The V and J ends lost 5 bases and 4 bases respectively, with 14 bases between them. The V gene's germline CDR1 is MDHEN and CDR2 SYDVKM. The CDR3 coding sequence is TGTGCCAGCAGTACTCAGGCAGTCCTCTATGGCTACACCTTC. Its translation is CASSTQAVLYGYTF.